The rows below give T cell receptor beta chains drawn from one sample of a study of human T cells and chemical hapten exposure. MiXCR, applied by TCRdb to the RACE reads, yields one record per CDR3 protein. The sample has 80,000 to 100,000 distinct CDR3 sequences, 9% to 9.5% seen once. The sequencing used whole blood, collected in connection with sensitization to the hapten diphenylcyclopropenone (DPC). The source is a middle-aged woman with alopecia areata. Some clones in this sample may be carry-over from other donors' samples. Each CDR3 is given with its conserved first and last residue. Fields, in order: D gene, clone size, J gene, V gene, CDR3 DNA, CDR3 protein. A D gene is named only where the DNA matches it firmly. A row's size may be missing; if present it is once, few, many or a size class.

TRBD2 | many | TRBJ2-3 | TRBV7-9 | TGTGCCAGCAGCCCCGGGACTAGGGAAGCAGATACGCAGTATTTT | CASSPGTREADTQYF
NA | few | TRBJ1-3 | TRBV11-1 | TGTGCCAGCAGCCAGGGTTACGGAAACACCATATATTTT | CASSQGYGNTIYF
NA | NA | TRBJ1-1 | TRBV18 | TGTGCCAGCTCACCCTACGGGGGGACTGAAGCTTTCTTT | CASSPYGGTEAFF
NA | few | TRBJ1-4 | TRBV7-9 | TGTGCCAGCAGCTCCAGGGGTGCTAATGAAAAACTGTTTTTT | CASSSRGANEKLFF
TRBD2 | NA | TRBJ2-1 | TRBV7-2 | TGTGCCAGCAGGCCTAGACTAGCGGGAGGTGAGGTTGAGCAGTTCTTC | CASRPRLAGGEVEQFF
NA | few | TRBJ1-2 | TRBV6-5 | TGTGCCAGCAGGCCAGCTAACTATGGCTACACCTTC | CASRPANYGYTF
NA | many | TRBJ2-5 | TRBV29-1 | TGCAGCGTTGAATACCTGAAACCCCCCCAAGAGACCCAGTACTTC | CSVEYLKPPQETQYF
NA | NA | TRBJ2-2 | TRBV30 | TGTGCCTGGAGTGGGTGGAGGATGTCCGGGGAGCTGTTTTTT | CAWSGWRMSGELFF
TRBD2 | few | TRBJ2-5 | TRBV4-1 | TGCGCCAGCAGCCAAGGGTCGACTAGCGGAATAGAGACCCAGTACTTC | CASSQGSTSGIETQYF
NA | few | TRBJ1-3 | TRBV28 | TGTGCCAGCAGTTCTACAGGTGGTGGAAACACCATATATTTT | CASSSTGGGNTIYF
NA | many | TRBJ2-1 | TRBV6-2/TRBV6-3 | TGTGCCATCGGACGGTGGCTGAGGGCTTACAATGAGCAGTTCTTC | CAIGRWLRAYNEQFF
TRBD1 | many | TRBJ1-1 | TRBV3-1 | TGTGCCAGCAGCCCAGGGACAGGGCCTGAGGCTGAAGCTTTCTTT | CASSPGTGPEAEAFF
NA | NA | TRBJ2-7 | TRBV5-6 | TGTGCCAGCAGCGCGGGACTTGGGGCCTACGAGCAGTACTTC | CASSAGLGAYEQYF
NA | few | TRBJ2-1 | TRBV5-1 | TGCGCCAGCAGCCCGGGGCTAGGGCCCAGTGAGCAGTTCTTC | CASSPGLGPSEQFF
NA | few | TRBJ2-1 | TRBV28 | TGTGCCAGCAGGGCAGGGTCGGATGAGCAGTTCTTC | CASRAGSDEQFF
NA | few | TRBJ2-3 | TRBV5-1 | TGCGCCAGCAGTACCCTGGGACGGAGATCCGGCACAGATACGCAGTATTTT | CASSTLGRRSGTDTQYF
NA | few | TRBJ1-5 | TRBV6-6 | TGTGCCAGCAGCCCCCCCACTAGCAATCAGCCCCAGCATTTT | CASSPPTSNQPQHF
TRBD1 | NA | TRBJ2-7 | TRBV28 | TGTGCCAGCAGTCCTGGACAGGGGTGGGCCGAGCAGTACTTC | CASSPGQGWAEQYF
TRBD2 | NA | TRBJ2-3 | TRBV19 | TGTGCCAGCACCTCGGCGGGACTAGCGCCCAACAGGGATACGCAGTATTTT | CASTSAGLAPNRDTQYF
TRBD2 | few | TRBJ2-3 | TRBV3-1 | TGTGCCAGCAGCCATTGGACAGGGGCAGCTAGCGGGAGGGATACGCAGTATTTT | CASSHWTGAASGRDTQYF
NA | NA | TRBJ2-3 | TRBV5-4 | TGTGCCAGCAGCTTGGCCGGATTAGCGGAAGATACGCAGTATTTT | CASSLAGLAEDTQYF
TRBD2 | few | TRBJ2-7 | TRBV6-2/TRBV6-3 | TGTGCCAGCAGTGGACTAGCGGGGGCCTACGAGCAGTACTTC | CASSGLAGAYEQYF
NA | many | TRBJ1-4 | TRBV21-1 | TGTGCCAGCAGCGAAACCCTACCTGCCGACGGAGCGAATGAAAAACTGTTTTTT | CASSETLPADGANEKLFF
NA | many | TRBJ2-1 | TRBV2 | TGTGCCAGCAGCTCGACTCCTCTGAGCTCCTACAATGAGCAGTTCTTC | CASSSTPLSSYNEQFF
NA | many | TRBJ1-4 | TRBV10-3 | TGTGCCATCAGTGAACCGTCTAATGAAAAACTGTTTTTT | CAISEPSNEKLFF
NA | NA | TRBJ2-3 | TRBV6-4 | TGTGCCACCGCAGGGGACTCCAGCACAGATACGCAGTATTTT | CATAGDSSTDTQYF
NA | few | TRBJ2-3 | TRBV4-2 | TGTGCCAGCAGCCAAGTAGCTAGCCCAGATACGCAGTATTTT | CASSQVASPDTQYF
TRBD1 | few | TRBJ2-2 | TRBV2 | TGTGCCAGCACCCATGGAACAGGGGAGTACACCGGGGAGCTGTTTTTT | CASTHGTGEYTGELFF
NA | many | TRBJ1-1 | TRBV4-1 | TGCGCCAGCAGCCGGGATGACAATCCGAACACTGAAGCTTTCTTT | CASSRDDNPNTEAFF
NA | NA | TRBJ1-2 | TRBV7-8 | TGTGCCAGCAGCCCCCCGGGGGGGGGAGATGGCTACACCTTC | CASSPPGGGDGYTF
NA | few | TRBJ2-3 | TRBV12-3/TRBV12-4 | TGTGCCAGCAGTTTACCGGGACCCGCTCCGCAGTATTTT | CASSLPGPAPQYF